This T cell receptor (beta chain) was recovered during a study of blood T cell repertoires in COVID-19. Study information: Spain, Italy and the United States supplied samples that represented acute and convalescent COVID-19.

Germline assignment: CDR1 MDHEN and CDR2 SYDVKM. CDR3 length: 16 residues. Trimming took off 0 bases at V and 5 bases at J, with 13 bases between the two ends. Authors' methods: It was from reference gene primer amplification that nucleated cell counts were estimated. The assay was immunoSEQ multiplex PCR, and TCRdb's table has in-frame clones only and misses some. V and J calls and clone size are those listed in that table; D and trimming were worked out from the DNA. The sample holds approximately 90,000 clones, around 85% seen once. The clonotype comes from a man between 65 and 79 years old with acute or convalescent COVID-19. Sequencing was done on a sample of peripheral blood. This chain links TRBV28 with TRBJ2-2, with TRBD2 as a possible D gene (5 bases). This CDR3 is CASSLWEEGGTGELFF. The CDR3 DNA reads TGTGCCAGCAGTTTATGGGAAGAGGGCGGAACCGGGGAGCTGTTTTTT.